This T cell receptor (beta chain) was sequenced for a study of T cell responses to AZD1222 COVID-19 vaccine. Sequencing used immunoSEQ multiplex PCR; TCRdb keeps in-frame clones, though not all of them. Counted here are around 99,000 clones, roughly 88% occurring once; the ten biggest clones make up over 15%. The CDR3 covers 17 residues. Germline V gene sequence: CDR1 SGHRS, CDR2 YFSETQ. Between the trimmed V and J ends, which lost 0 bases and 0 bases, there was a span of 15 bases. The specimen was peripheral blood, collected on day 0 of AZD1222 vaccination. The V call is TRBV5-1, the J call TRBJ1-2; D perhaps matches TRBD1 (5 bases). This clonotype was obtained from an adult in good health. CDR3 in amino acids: CASSLAWGTDSNYGYTF. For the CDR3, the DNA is TGCGCCAGCAGCTTGGCGTGGGGGACGGACTCTAACTATGGCTACACCTTC.